This T cell receptor beta chain was captured by sequencing in a study of T cells after yellow fever vaccination. Notes on the study in general: Of the clonotypes, a small share occurred in both CD4 and CD8 compartments.

Germline V gene sequence: CDR1 MDHEN, CDR2 SYDVKM. The CDR3 is 13 residues long. With 3 bases removed from V and 2 bases from J, the gap between germline ends came to 6 bases. TCRdb processed the 5' RACE reads anew with MiXCR; each CDR3 protein has one entry. The table shows about 210,000 distinct CDR3 sequences, with roughly 3.3% occurring only once. As for this clonotype: No antigen is known for it.

Specimen: CD4+ T cells sorted from PBMCs, collected 10 days after the yellow fever booster vaccination. The TCR sequence derives from a young man who received the YFV17D yellow fever vaccine. The J gene is TRBJ2-3, the V gene TRBV28; D is undetermined. CDR3 DNA sequence: TGTGCCAGCAGTTTCAGAATCACAGATACGCAGTATTTT. Its protein is CASSFRITDTQYF.